This entry is about one T cell receptor beta chain. Its specificity is unknown. This sample is drawn from a study of T cells after yellow fever vaccination. Overall study context: Preparation of fractions with low cell numbers was performed using SMART-Seq v4 Ultra Low Input.

TCRdb reprocessed the 5' RACE reads via MiXCR and lists one record per CDR3 protein. Of 450,000 to 600,000 distinct CDR3 sequences listed, approximately 13% are singletons. Findings and limits, study-wide: Relatively few clonotypes were ones that appeared in both CD4 and CD8 compartments.

CDR3 length: 14 amino acids. With 5 bases removed from V and 4 bases from J, the gap between germline ends came to 15 bases. CDR1 SGHTA and CDR2 FQGNSA come from the germline V gene. This specimen consisted of PBMCs, obtained on the day of the yellow fever booster vaccination. The source is a man aged 30-40 years who received the YFV17D yellow fever vaccine. The rearrangement uses TRBV7-2 and TRBJ2-7, with a weak D call TRBD1 (6 bases). The CDR3 nucleotides are TGTGCCAGCAGCACGACAGGTCGCCGGTACGAGCAGTACTTC. Its protein is CASSTTGRRYEQYF.